Below are 12 T cell receptor beta chains sequenced from a single sample in a study of T cells in localized non-small cell lung cancer. Only in-frame clones appear in the TCRdb table, and some are missing; sequencing was by immunoSEQ multiplex PCR. This repertoire shows approximately 40,000 clones, more than 75% found once; its top ten account for about 6%. Specimen: peripheral blood, collected before any cancer treatment. The receptors originated from a man between 40 and 70 years old with stage I lung adenocarcinoma.

The chain recombines TRBV11-2 with TRBJ2-1, with 12 nucleotides matching TRBD2. This CDR3 is built from 16 residues. Germline-derived CDR1 and CDR2 are SGHAT and FQNNGV. Unmatched junction bases numbered 6, after V lost 2 bases and J lost 7 bases. CDR3 in amino acids: CASSLLGLAGLNEQFF. The CDR3 nucleotides are TGTGCCAGCAGCTTACTAGGACTAGCGGGATTAAATGAGCAGTTCTTC.

This clone has only a few counts. J is TRBJ1-1 and V is TRBV6-6; 8 positions agree with TRBD1. CDR1 MNHNY and CDR2 SVGAGI come from the germline V gene (reference sequence). Trimming took 2 bases from V and 0 from J; bases not matched to a gene: 5. CDR3 length: 16 residues. CDR3 sequence (DNA): TGTGCCAGCAGTTACGGGGCAGGGGGCGTGAACACTGAAGCTTTCTTT. This sequence encodes CASSYGAGGVNTEAFF.

The genes are TRBV6-5 and TRBJ2-7; the D is unclear. The CDR3 has 12 residues. Germline loops: CDR1 MNHEY, CDR2 SVGAGI. Trimming removed 2 bases at V and 0 bases at J, with 2 bases between. This CDR3 reads CASSYDSYEQYF. The CDR3 nucleotides read TGTGCCAGCAGTTACGACTCCTACGAGCAGTACTTC.

This sequence joins TRBV27 and TRBJ1-1, with a possible D match to TRBD1 (5 bases). Germline CDR1 and CDR2: MNHEY and SMNVEV (reference sequence). CDR3 length: 13 amino acids. V was shortened by 3 bases and J by 1 base, with 6 bases between the two germline ends. CDR3 nucleotide sequence: TGTGCCAGCAGTTTGACAGAGAACACTGAAGCTTTCTTT. This gives the protein CASSLTENTEAFF.

The V and J genes are TRBV27 and TRBJ2-1; the match to TRBD1 covers 7 bases. Germline V gene lookup returns CDR1 MNHEY and CDR2 SMNVEV (reference sequence). Unmatched junction bases numbered 8, after V lost 6 bases and J lost 3 bases. There are 15 residues in the CDR3. CDR3 in amino acids: CASSPDRTFYNEQFF. The CDR3 region has the DNA TGTGCCAGCAGCCCGGACAGGACATTCTACAATGAGCAGTTCTTC.

This chain uses TRBV7-2 with TRBJ1-2; D may be TRBD1 (5 bases). Germline values: CDR1 SGHTA, CDR2 FQGNSA. The CDR3 loop spans 15 amino acids. The V end lost 1 base, the J end lost 6 bases, and 15 bases lay between the germline ends. The CDR3 region has the DNA TGTGCCAGCAGCTTAGGACAGAGCCGTTTTCATGGCTACACCTTC. This encodes CASSLGQSRFHGYTF. Variable domain in full (rest from reference TRBV7-2 and TRBJ1-2): GAGVSQSPSNKVTEKGKDVELRCDPISGHTALYWYRQSLGQGLEFLIYFQGNSAPDKSGLPSDRFSAERTGGSVSTLTIQRTQQEDSAVYLCASSLGQSRFHGYTFGSGTRLTVV.

This clone was found once. This chain joins TRBV13 and TRBJ1-1; no definite D call. Germline V lookup: CDR1 PRHDT, CDR2 FYEKMQ (reference sequence). CDR3 length: 15 amino acids. Trimming removed 5 bases at V and 2 bases at J, with 15 bases between. CDR3 coding DNA: TGTGCCAGCAGCCACCCCTCGGGCTTTAACACTGAAGCTTTCTTT. This gives the protein CASSHPSGFNTEAFF. Based on the CDR3 plus reference TRBV13 and TRBJ1-1, the full variable domain is AAGVIQSPRHLIKEKRETATLKCYPIPRHDTVYWYQQGPGQDPQFLISFYEKMQSDKGSIPDRFSAQQFSDYHSELNMSSLELGDSALYFCASSHPSGFNTEAFFGQGTRLTVV.

The CDR3 sequence is CASSPHGLAGRGRFF. CDR3 DNA: TGTGCCAGTAGTCCCCACGGGCTAGCGGGACGGGGTCGGTTCTTC. The chain couples TRBV19 to TRBJ2-1, with 9 bases that match TRBD2. The CDR3 consists of 15 residues. CDR1 LNHDA and CDR2 SQIVND come from the germline V gene (reference sequence). V lost 5 bases to trimming and J lost 15 bases; unmatched junction nucleotides: 17.

V gene TRBV7-9 combines with J gene TRBJ2-7; TRBD2 aligns across 11 bases. This CDR3 is 14 amino acids long. V lost 6 bases, J lost 2 bases, and 3 bases stayed unmatched. The V gene's germline CDR1 is SEHNR and CDR2 FQNEAQ (reference sequence). CDR3: CASRTSGSTYEQYF. DNA of the CDR3: TGTGCCAGCAGAACTAGCGGGAGCACCTACGAGCAGTACTTC.

This clone has a handful of counts. V gene TRBV2 combines with J gene TRBJ2-3, with D unresolved. CDR1 is SNHLY and CDR2 is FYNNEI in the germline V gene. This CDR3 contains 12 residues. Trimming cost V 9 bases and J 1 base, with 8 bases left between them. CDR3 DNA: TGTGCCAGTAGTTGGGGCACAGATACGCAGTATTTT. As protein: CASSWGTDTQYF.

Details on this clone: A read error may produce the germline difference seen at one junction end. This chain connects TRBV2 to TRBJ1-3, with D maybe TRBD1 (6 bases). Looked up from germline, CDR1 is SNHLY and CDR2 is FYNNEI. The CDR3 extends over 12 amino acids. CDR3 sequence (DNA): TGTGTCAGCAGGGGATCTGGAAACACCATATATTTT. It specifies CVSRGSGNTIYF.

This chain links TRBV19 with TRBJ2-5, with TRBD1 as a possible D gene (7 bases). This CDR3 has 15 amino acids. Trimming took 6 bases from V and 5 from J, leaving 19 bases between them. Germline CDR1 LNHDA, CDR2 SQIVND (reference sequence). CDR3 region: CASSAGWRGPETQYF. The CDR3 DNA sequence: TGTGCCAGTAGCGCGGGGTGGAGGGGGCCCGAGACCCAGTACTTC.